The 10 T cell receptor beta chains in this list originate from one sample, sequenced in a study of tumor-infiltrating lymphocytes in primary liver carcinoma. Unsorted bulk tissue (roughly 19-31 mg) underwent RNA and DNA co-extraction. TCR beta cDNA was prepared out of around 460 ng total RNA by means of a constant-region primer. Modified slightly, ARM-PCR produced TCR beta libraries over three nested multiplex PCR rounds. Use of TRBV1-TRBV30 forward primers with a C-beta reverse primer characterized the first two PCR rounds, which lasted roughly 9 cycles each. TCRdb fed the multiplex PCR reads into MiXCR, producing one record per CDR3 protein. Of fewer than 200,000 distinct CDR3 sequences in the sample, 85% were seen once. Sample: tumor tissue from primary liver carcinoma. These TCRs come from a man aged 35 to 55 with primary liver carcinoma and hepatitis B virus infection.

A remark on this clonotype: This is likely a read error, given that the CDR3 carries no conserved phenylalanine or tryptophan at its end. This chain joins TRBV6-1 and TRBJ1-5, with unresolved D. The CDR3 is 13 residues long. Per germline, CDR1 MNHNS and CDR2 SASEGT. Here the CDR3 reads CARSEAHHQPQHV. CDR3 nucleotides: TGTGCCAGGAGTGAGGCCCATCATCAGCCCCAGCATGTT.

With regard to this clonotype: One base away lies a much larger clone, so this may be a sequencing read error. The chain combines TRBV11-2 with TRBJ2-1; D is ambiguous. The CDR3 consists of 14 residues. Germline assignment: CDR1 SGHAT and CDR2 FQNNGV. CDR3 sequence reads: CANSNFHSYNEQFF. Here the CDR3 DNA reads TGTGCCAACAGCAACTTCCACTCCTACAATGAGCAGTTCTTC.

Notes on this clonotype: Just one base apart from a much larger clone, this may be a read error. Because it lacks the conserved phenylalanine or tryptophan at the end, this CDR3 is likely a read error. V gene TRBV28 combines with J gene TRBJ2-7; D possibly uses TRBD1 or TRBD2 (5 bases each). There are 15 residues in the CDR3. The germline gives CDR1 MDHEN, CDR2 SYDVKM. The ends were cut back, 3 bases at V and 0 bases at J, with 12 bases in the middle. The CDR3 protein is CASSFLAGSSYEQYL. CDR3 nucleotides: TGTGCCAGCAGTTTTCTGGCAGGGAGCTCCTACGAGCAGTACTTA.

This clonotype was detected only a few times. V is TRBV4-2 and J is TRBJ2-1; D might be TRBD2 (5 bases). This CDR3 has 17 residues. Trimming pared 1 base from V and 7 bases from J, leaving 20 bases between. In germline, CDR1 is LGHNA, CDR2 YNFKEQ. This chain's CDR3 is CASSQVSAEYTGNEQFF. As DNA, the CDR3 is TGTGCCAGCAGCCAAGTTTCAGCCGAATATACGGGGAATGAGCAGTTCTTC.

Turning to this clonotype: Its ends do not fully match the called genes, so a read error is possible. J is TRBJ1-2 and V is TRBV6-5; no clear D. The CDR3 extends over 11 amino acids. Germline V CDR1 and CDR2: MNHEY, SVGAGI. The CDR3 DNA reads as TGTGTCAGCACCGATGAGAGAGGCTACACCTTC. Its translation: CVSTDERGYTF.

Comment on this clonotype: Relative to the germline gene, one junction end is altered; a read error may explain this. This chain joins TRBV4-1 and TRBJ2-7; TRBD2 matches at 9 bases. The germline CDR1 and CDR2 sequences are MGHRA and YSYEKL. The length of the CDR3 is 15 residues. The CDR3 sequence: CASSQDSSGIYEQCF. The CDR3 DNA is TGCGCCAGCAGCCAAGATTCTAGCGGGATTTACGAGCAATGCTTC.

Remarks on this clonotype: This may be a read error: a much more frequent sequence differs by one nucleotide. V usage is TRBV30 and J usage is TRBJ2-1; possibly TRBD1 for D (5 bases). There are 14 residues in the CDR3. Per germline, CDR1 GTSNPN and CDR2 SVGIG (reference sequence). The DNA for the CDR3 is TGTGACTGGAGTCCAACCTGGGCATCCAGGGTTCAGTTCTTC. Protein product: CDWSPTWASRVQFF.

As regards this clonotype: Just one base apart from a much larger clone, this may be a read error. The rearrangement uses TRBV6-4 and TRBJ2-1; no definite D call. This CDR3 region has 14 residues. From germline, CDR1 is MRHNA and CDR2 SNTAGT. The germline V and J ends were trimmed by 4 bases and 3 bases, with 10 bases remaining between them. CDR3 in DNA: TGTGCCAGCAGTGGATACGATGACTACAATGAGCAGTTCTTC. Its translation is CASSGYDDYNEQFF.

A remark on this clonotype: In this CDR3 the conserved last residue, phenylalanine or tryptophan, is missing, so a read error is likely. V is TRBV6-1 and J is TRBJ2-5; D call uncertain. The CDR3 is made up of 13 amino acids. The germline CDR1 and CDR2 sequences are MNHNS and SASEGT. CDR3 region: CASSVRDAETQYL. Here the CDR3 DNA reads TGCGCCAGCAGTGTAAGGGATGCAGAGACCCAGTACTTA.

This clonotype was recorded once. At one end the junction does not follow the germline gene, possibly because of a read error. The chain combines TRBV7-9 with TRBJ1-5; D not resolved. The germline CDR1 and CDR2 sequences are SEHNR and FQNEAQ (reference sequence). This CDR3 spans 12 amino acids. The CDR3 DNA is TGTGCCAGCAGCTTAGCGGATGCGTCCCAACATTTT. It encodes CASSLADASQHF.